The 5 T cell receptor beta chains presented below share a single source sample, sequenced in a study of STAT3 mutations in large granular lymphocyte leukemia. General study results and limits: In T-cell large granular lymphocyte leukemia, about half of patients showed multiple immunodominant subclonotypes.

No antigen is known for these receptors. TCRdb's copy holds only in-frame clones and misses some; the assay was immunoSEQ multiplex PCR. The sample includes about 5,500 clones, 90% to 95% of them seen just once. The sequenced sample was peripheral blood mononuclear cells. These receptor sequences come from a man in his sixties with T-cell large granular lymphocyte leukemia. Some clones in this sample may be carry-over from other donors' samples.

Remarks on this clone: One junction end disagrees with the germline gene, perhaps due to a read error. The chain couples TRBV19 to TRBJ1-2; 8 nucleotides line up with TRBD1. The germline CDR1 and CDR2 sequences are LNHDA and SQIVND (reference sequence). The CDR3 sequence is 17 residues long. The CDR3 nucleotides read TGCACTGAACTCCCCGGGACAGGCCTCACCTGGGACTATGGCTACACCTTC. This gives the protein CTELPGTGLTWDYGYTF.

The gene calls are TRBV18 and TRBJ1-5; D gene unclear. The CDR3 is made up of 16 amino acids. Trimming removed 6 bases from V and 1 base from J, with 16 bases in between. Germline loops: CDR1 KGHSH, CDR2 LQKENI. Written as DNA, the CDR3 is TGTGCCAGCTCCAACGGGATGGTGGGGAGCAATCAGCCCCAGCATTTT. It translates to CASSNGMVGSNQPQHF.

The gene calls are TRBV29-1 and TRBJ1-2; 7 nucleotides line up with TRBD1. The CDR3 is 13 amino acids. Looked up from germline, CDR1 is SQVTM and CDR2 is ANQGSEA. Losses at the gene ends were 5 bases for V and 8 bases for J; bases not matched to a gene: 11. CDR3 DNA: TGCAGCGTTTTCCGGCAGGGGGAAAGAGGCTACACCTTC. Its protein product is CSVFRQGERGYTF.

The chain is built from TRBV9 and TRBJ2-5; perhaps TRBD1 as D (5 bases). The CDR3 is made up of 14 amino acids. The V and J ends lost 2 bases and 7 bases respectively, with 15 bases between them. CDR1 is SGDLS, CDR2 YYNGEE, per germline. CDR3 loop: CASSVDTGVGTQYF. The CDR3 coding sequence is TGTGCCAGCAGCGTCGATACAGGCGTGGGGACCCAGTACTTC.

The chain recombines TRBV30 with TRBJ2-1; a possible D gene is TRBD2 (6 bases). Germline V gene lookup returns CDR1 GTSNPN and CDR2 SVGIG (reference sequence). V was clipped by 2 bases and J by 0 bases, with 14 bases between them. The CDR3 loop spans 16 amino acids. The CDR3: CAWSLGGVSSYNEQFF. The CDR3 DNA reads TGTGCCTGGAGTCTGGGGGGTGTCAGCTCCTACAATGAGCAGTTCTTC.